Shown below are 6 T cell receptor beta chains from a single sample sequenced in a study of T cell repertoires in cytomegalovirus infection. MiXCR, run by TCRdb on the reads, gives a single entry per CDR3 protein. The sample carries hundreds of thousands of distinct CDR3 sequences, around 31% recorded once. These receptors' targets are unknown. The starting material was cultured CD8+ T cells from PBMCs, obtained from culture after CMV antigen stimulation. Receptors originate from a human donor in good health (CMV status not recorded). Some clones in this sample may be carry-over from other donors' samples.

V is TRBV29-1 and J is TRBJ1-2; D is ambiguous. The CDR3 is made up of 13 amino acids. Trimming stripped 4 bases from V and 0 bases from J, with 9 bases between. Germline V gene lookup returns CDR1 SQVTM and CDR2 ANQGSEA. CDR3 sequence reads: CSVVGGTNYGYTF. CDR3 in DNA: TGCAGCGTTGTCGGCGGAACTAACTATGGCTACACCTTC.

V usage is TRBV29-1 and J usage is TRBJ2-7; TRBD1 matches at 10 bases. Unmatched junction bases numbered 7, after V lost 4 bases and J lost 4 bases. CDR1 SQVTM and CDR2 ANQGSEA come from the germline V gene. The CDR3 extends over 14 amino acids. The CDR3 reads CSVVGTGDSYEQYV. The DNA of the CDR3 is TGCAGCGTTGTCGGGACAGGGGATTCGTACGAGCAGTACGTC.

The V call is TRBV24-1, the J call TRBJ2-1, with D perhaps matching TRBD2 (6 bases). CDR1 is KGHDR, CDR2 SFDVKD, per germline. The V and J ends lost 3 bases and 15 bases respectively, with 14 bases between them. This CDR3 is 12 amino acids long. CDR3: CATSDLEGKRFF. The CDR3 DNA follows: TGTGCCACCAGTGATCTGGAGGGTAAAAGGTTCTTC.

This clonotype was found a few times. CDR3 residues: CASSLAAYYGYTF. The CDR3, as DNA: TGTGCCAGCAGCTTAGCGGCCTACTATGGCTACACCTTC. V usage is TRBV7-9 and J usage is TRBJ1-2; D remains unclear. V was cut by 0 bases and J by 3 bases, with 5 bases left in between. This CDR3 has 13 residues. Per the germline V gene, CDR1 is SEHNR and CDR2 is FQNEAQ (reference sequence).

This clonotype was recorded at least ten times. Here the CDR3 reads CASSPRTPWQSYNEQFF. CDR3 sequence (DNA): TGTGCCAGCAGCCCGAGGACCCCCTGGCAGTCCTACAATGAGCAGTTCTTC. The chain recombines TRBV7-8 with TRBJ2-1; D is unresolved. The V and J ends lost 5 bases and 1 base respectively, with 18 bases between them. Germline-derived CDR1 and CDR2 are SGHVS and FQNEAQ. CDR3 length equals 17 residues. The entire variable domain, with the rest obtained from reference TRBV7-8 and TRBJ2-1, is as follows: GAGVSQSPRYKVAKRGQDVALRCDPISGHVSLFWYQQALGQGPEFLTYFQNEAQLDKSGLPSDRFFAERPEGSVSTLKIQRTQQEDSAVYLCASSPRTPWQSYNEQFFGPGTRLTVL.

The rearrangement joins TRBV2 to TRBJ1-2, with no clear D. V dropped 2 bases and J dropped 6 bases, with 10 bases sitting between them. The V gene's germline CDR1 is SNHLY and CDR2 FYNNEI. The CDR3 is 13 amino acids. The CDR3: CASSERWGDGYTF. In DNA form, the CDR3 reads TGTGCCAGCAGTGAACGGTGGGGAGATGGCTACACCTTC.